This T cell receptor beta chain was obtained from a study of blood T cell repertoires in COVID-19. In the study overall: From T cells, B-cell-depleted T cells, or PBMCs came the material, which was cDNA or gDNA.

The CDR3 spans 14 residues. Per germline, CDR1 SGHAT and CDR2 FQNNGV. V was trimmed by 0 bases and J by 4 bases, leaving 9 bases between them. Under the authors' procedure: Reference gene primer amplification in the assay estimated nucleated cell counts. Method: immunoSEQ multiplex PCR; TCRdb's copy keeps in-frame clones and lacks some. The DNA was the basis for D and trimming; V, J and clone size are from that table. The data contain roughly 220,000 clones, around 80% of them singletons. The sequenced material came from peripheral blood. The chain recombines TRBV11-2 with TRBJ1-1; D gene ambiguous. The clonotype comes from a woman between 55 and 75 years old who had recovered from COVID-19. CDR3 sequence (DNA): TGTGCCAGCAGCTTAGACCCTACGCTCACTGAAGCTTTCTTT. Amino acid sequence: CASSLDPTLTEAFF.